A single sample is the source of the 27 T cell receptor beta chains below, sequenced in a study of cytomegalovirus exposure and HLA in healthy donors. In the PCR, 60 Vbeta and 13 Jbeta primers were used. Assay used: immunoSEQ multiplex PCR; TCRdb lists only in-frame clones, some missing. Seen in this sample are about 34,000 clones; the ten most common clones hold about 3.6%. Source material: PBMCs. The receptors originated from a woman aged 40 to 50 in good health and CMV-seropositive.

This chain uses TRBV6-6 with TRBJ1-1; D remains unclear. CDR3 length equals 13 residues. The V and J ends lost 2 bases and 1 base respectively, with 5 bases between them. Germline V gene lookup returns CDR1 MNHNY and CDR2 SVGAGI (reference sequence). CDR3 coding DNA: TGTGCCAGCAGTTACGGGCAGAACACTGAAGCTTTCTTT. It translates to CASSYGQNTEAFF.

V gene TRBV27 combines with J gene TRBJ2-1; the match to TRBD2 covers 9 bases. J lost 6 bases, V lost 3 bases, and 6 bases had no gene match. Germline assignment: CDR1 MNHEY and CDR2 SMNVEV (reference sequence). CDR3 length equals 15 residues. The CDR3 DNA follows: TGTGCCAGCAGTTTTAGCGGGAGATCCCCCAATGAGCAGTTCTTC. Translation gives CASSFSGRSPNEQFF.

The rearrangement joins TRBV4-1 to TRBJ2-3, with TRBD2 identical over 8 bases. Trimming took 3 bases from V and 1 from J; bases not matched to a gene: 0. CDR3 size: 14 residues. Germline-derived CDR1 and CDR2 are MGHRA and YSYEKL. The CDR3 DNA reads as TGCGCCAGCAGCCATAGCGGGGGCACAGATACGCAGTATTTT. Protein sequence: CASSHSGGTDTQYF.

The V call is TRBV11-1, the J call TRBJ2-7, with TRBD1 identical over 12 bases. CDR3 length: 15 amino acids. The germline V gene has CDR1 SGHAT and CDR2 FQDESV (reference sequence). The ends lost 6 bases at V and 8 bases at J; junction bases unmatched: 11. The CDR3, as DNA: TGTGCCAGCAGTCAATCCGGGACAGGGGGCGGGAAGCAGTACTTC. This codes for CASSQSGTGGGKQYF.

In terms of frequency, this clone is medium-sized (0.01 to 0.1%). The chain links TRBV20-1 to TRBJ1-1; the match to TRBD1 covers 7 bases. The V gene's germline CDR1 is DFQATT and CDR2 SNEGSKA (reference sequence). CDR3 length: 11 amino acids. V was clipped by 6 bases and J by 3 bases; unmatched bases: 1. The CDR3 nucleotides are TGCAGTGCCCAGGGGGACACTGAAGCTTTCTTT. Translated, it gives CSAQGDTEAFF.

This chain links TRBV7-9 with TRBJ1-1; D is unclear. Germline CDR1 and CDR2: SEHNR and FQNEAQ (reference sequence). Trimming took off 2 bases at V and 5 bases at J, with 3 bases between the two ends. CDR3 length: 11 amino acids. CDR3 amino acids: CASSLTTEAFF. Written as DNA, the CDR3 is TGTGCCAGCAGCTTAACAACTGAAGCTTTCTTT.

The chain has TRBV16 and TRBJ2-7, with 7 positions matching TRBD1. This CDR3 has 16 residues. Per germline, CDR1 KGHSY and CDR2 FQNENV. J gave up 4 bases and V 2 bases, and 11 bases lay outside the gene matches. CDR3 in amino acids: CASSQRGTAVRYEQYF. The CDR3 DNA reads as TGTGCCAGCAGCCAAAGAGGGACAGCAGTCAGATACGAGCAGTACTTC.

The chain uses TRBV27 and TRBJ2-7; tentative D call: TRBD2 (6 bases). Trimming removed 5 bases from V and 5 bases from J, with 22 bases in between. The CDR3 contains 16 residues. The germline CDR1 and CDR2 sequences are MNHEY and SMNVEV (reference sequence). CDR3 protein: CASSPPGLASGHEQYF. The CDR3 DNA is TGTGCCAGCAGTCCGCCGGGACTCGCTAGTGGGCACGAGCAGTACTTC.

This chain uses TRBV4-3 with TRBJ1-1, with D perhaps matching TRBD1 (6 bases). The length of the CDR3 is 13 residues. Trimming pared 1 base from V and 10 bases from J, leaving 13 bases between. Germline-derived CDR1 and CDR2 are LGHNA and YSLEER. The CDR3 DNA sequence: TGCGCCAGCAGCCAAGGGGGGGGGCGGGTAGCTTTCTTT. Translated, it gives CASSQGGGRVAFF.

The chain carries TRBV9 and TRBJ1-5; 7 bases line up with TRBD1. V lost 7 bases, J lost 1 base, and 2 bases stayed unmatched. Germline values: CDR1 SGDLS, CDR2 YYNGEE. CDR3 length equals 13 residues. CDR3 nucleotide sequence: TGTGCCAGCGGGACAGCGAGCAATCAGCCCCAGCATTTT. It translates to CASGTASNQPQHF.

V usage is TRBV30 and J usage is TRBJ2-7, with no clear D. The CDR3 is 14 residues long. V lost 0 bases, J lost 3 bases, and 12 bases lay in between. Germline V gene lookup returns CDR1 GTSNPN and CDR2 SVGIG (reference sequence). The CDR3 reads CAWSVWLQDYEQYF. The CDR3 coding sequence is TGTGCCTGGAGTGTGTGGCTGCAGGACTACGAGCAGTACTTC.

The chain joins TRBV6-1 to TRBJ1-1, with D tentatively TRBD1 (6 bases). Trimming shortened V by 6 bases and J by 0 bases, and 11 bases separated the two germline ends. The germline CDR1 and CDR2 sequences are MNHNS and SASEGT. CDR3 size: 14 residues. CDR3 in amino acids: CASSLGQLNTEAFF. The CDR3 DNA reads TGTGCCAGCAGCCTTGGACAGCTGAACACTGAAGCTTTCTTT.

V is TRBV5-1 and J is TRBJ2-1; TRBD2 aligns across 13 bases. CDR1 SGHRS and CDR2 YFSETQ come from the germline V gene. The CDR3 is 15 residues long. After removal of 0 bases from V and 8 bases from J, the junction contained 2 bases not matched to a gene. Here the CDR3 reads CASSLEGLAGHEQFF. The CDR3 DNA reads TGCGCCAGCAGCTTGGAGGGACTAGCGGGACATGAGCAGTTCTTC.

The rearrangement links TRBV11-2 to TRBJ2-7; D perhaps matches TRBD1 (5 bases). Deletions cut 5 bases from V and 4 bases from J, with 9 bases between. The germline gives CDR1 SGHAT, CDR2 FQNNGV. The CDR3 is made up of 12 amino acids. CDR3 protein: CASSPRDYEQYF. In DNA form, the CDR3 reads TGTGCCAGCAGCCCCAGGGATTACGAGCAGTACTTC.

V is TRBV5-6 and J is TRBJ2-7; tentatively, D is TRBD2 (6 bases). The CDR3 is 13 residues long. Germline V gene data show CDR1 as SGHDT and CDR2 as YYEEEE. V was trimmed by 3 bases and J by 2 bases, leaving 9 bases between them. DNA for the CDR3: TGTGCCAGCAGCTACGGGGGAACCTACGAGCAGTACTTC. This codes for CASSYGGTYEQYF.

The gene calls are TRBV14 and TRBJ1-1; 7 bases fit TRBD1. This CDR3 has 15 residues. V lost 4 bases and J lost 3; bases outside the gene matches: 8. Germline-derived CDR1 and CDR2 are SGHDN and FVKESK. CDR3 sequence (DNA): TGTGCCAGCAGCCTCGGGTACGGGACAGACACTGAAGCTTTCTTT. It translates to CASSLGYGTDTEAFF.

J is TRBJ2-1 and V is TRBV29-1; the match to TRBD2 covers 8 bases. Germline CDR1 and CDR2: SQVTM and ANQGSEA. This CDR3 comprises 14 residues. J lost 0 bases, V lost 6 bases, and 4 bases had no gene match. The CDR3 nucleotides are TGCAGCGTACCCAGCGGGAGCTCCTACAATGAGCAGTTCTTC. As protein: CSVPSGSSYNEQFF.

The chain employs TRBV29-1 and TRBJ2-3; weak D call: TRBD2 (5 bases). The germline V and J ends were trimmed by 0 bases and 8 bases, with 15 bases remaining between them. Germline V lookup: CDR1 SQVTM, CDR2 ANQGSEA. CDR3 size: 14 residues. The CDR3 DNA follows: TGCAGCGTTGAAGAGAATCGTGAGGCGGGTACGCAGTATTTT. Translated, it gives CSVEENREAGTQYF.

The gene calls are TRBV6-4 and TRBJ2-7; the D gene is possibly TRBD2 (6 bases). The V gene's germline CDR1 is MRHNA and CDR2 SNTAGT. Deletions cut 4 bases from V and 2 bases from J, with 18 bases between. This CDR3 has 16 amino acids. CDR3 loop: CASSVSGGLSTYEQYF. The CDR3 DNA reads as TGTGCCAGCAGTGTATCTGGGGGACTGTCGACCTACGAGCAGTACTTC.

This chain connects TRBV5-4 to TRBJ1-2; D is uncertain. CDR1 and CDR2 from the germline V gene are SGHNT and YYREEE (reference sequence). This CDR3 is 14 amino acids long. V lost 0 bases to trimming and J lost 0 bases, with 6 bases between them. Written as DNA, the CDR3 is TGTGCCAGCAGCTTGGGTCCGGCTAACTATGGCTACACCTTC. Translating gives CASSLGPANYGYTF.

The V call is TRBV2, the J call TRBJ2-7; no reliable D call. With 7 bases removed from V and 0 bases from J, the gap between germline ends came to 13 bases. Germline V lookup: CDR1 SNHLY, CDR2 FYNNEI. The CDR3 is made up of 14 amino acids. The chain's CDR3 is CASTIQRYSYEQYF. CDR3 nucleotide sequence: TGTGCCAGCACCATCCAGCGATACTCCTACGAGCAGTACTTC.

The V and J genes are TRBV7-6 and TRBJ2-3, with 7 bases identical to TRBD2. In germline, CDR1 is SGHVS, CDR2 FNYEAQ. V lost 2 bases and J lost 0; bases outside the gene matches: 5. This CDR3 comprises 16 residues. This CDR3 is CASSLRPSGSTDTQYF. The DNA for the CDR3 is TGTGCCAGCAGCTTACGTCCTAGCGGTAGCACAGATACGCAGTATTTT.

The chain carries TRBV6-5 and TRBJ1-1, with D possibly being TRBD1 (5 bases). Looked up from germline, CDR1 is MNHEY and CDR2 is SVGAGI. This CDR3 is 15 amino acids long. V lost 2 bases and J lost 5, with 15 bases in between. The chain's CDR3 is CASSYRGGGMTEAFF. CDR3 coding DNA: TGTGCCAGCAGTTACCGTGGTGGGGGGATGACTGAAGCTTTCTTT.

The CDR3 DNA sequence: TGCGCCAGCAGCCAAACCGGGACAGGGAACTATGGCTACACCTTC. This encodes CASSQTGTGNYGYTF. The chain couples TRBV4-1 to TRBJ1-2; 9 bases line up with TRBD1. This CDR3 spans 15 amino acids. CDR1 is MGHRA, CDR2 YSYEKL, per germline. With 2 bases clipped from V and 2 bases from J, the junction kept 3 bases outside the gene matches.

Its frequency marks this clone as medium-sized. Here the CDR3 reads CASSYWKGGVNTEAFF. CDR3 nucleotides: TGTGCCAGCAGTTACTGGAAGGGAGGTGTGAACACTGAAGCTTTCTTT. V usage is TRBV6-6 and J usage is TRBJ1-1; no definite D call. V was clipped by 1 base and J by 0 bases, with 12 bases between them. Germline CDR1 reads MNHNY; CDR2 reads SVGAGI (reference sequence). CDR3 length: 16 amino acids.

The gene calls are TRBV19 and TRBJ1-5, with a tentative D call TRBD1 (6 bases). Germline CDR1 and CDR2: LNHDA and SQIVND (reference sequence). The V gene lost 4 bases and the J gene lost 2 bases, with 15 bases spanning the gap. The CDR3 extends over 16 amino acids. The CDR3 spells CASSNPGGGGNQPQHF. The DNA for the CDR3 is TGTGCCAGTAGTAACCCGGGAGGGGGAGGCAATCAGCCCCAGCATTTT.

The chain combines TRBV4-3 with TRBJ2-7, with D hard to call. Germline V gene data show CDR1 as LGHNA and CDR2 as YSLEER. The CDR3 is 15 amino acids. The ends were cut back, 2 bases at V and 3 bases at J, with 14 bases in the middle. CDR3 bases: TGCGCCAGCAGCCAATCTCTTGCCACTTTCTACGAGCAGTACTTC. It encodes CASSQSLATFYEQYF.